This T cell receptor (beta chain) was sequenced for a study of shared clonotypes between healthy human individuals. Study outcomes and limitations: Estimated clonotype richness was generally higher in naive than memory subsets. Shared clonotypes across all four donors exceeded non-shared ones in generation probability.

Sequencing was performed with immunoSEQ multiplex PCR; in TCRdb, only in-frame clones are kept and a portion is missing. The table includes under 2,500,000 clones, roughly 95% detected once. Comment on this clone: What it recognizes is unknown.

The CDR3 has 15 residues. Germline-derived CDR1 and CDR2 are MNHEY and SVGAGI. With 2 bases removed from V and 4 bases from J, the gap between germline ends came to 14 bases. The origin of this receptor is a man between 18 and 35 years old in good health. Sequenced sample: naive CD4+ T cells sorted from blood. Regarding subset: CD45RA+ positively selected. V is TRBV6-5 and J is TRBJ1-2; D possibly corresponds to TRBD1 (5 bases). CDR3 loop: CASSYGSGTSYGYTF. As DNA, the CDR3 is TGTGCCAGCAGTTACGGGTCGGGGACTAGCTATGGCTACACCTTC.